The 9 T cell receptor beta chains reported below all come from one sample, sequenced in a study of T cell responses to AZD1222 COVID-19 vaccine. Using immunoSEQ multiplex PCR, the repertoire was profiled, and TCRdb retains in-frame clones only, with some absent. The data show 100,000 to 150,000 clones, 92% seen once. This material consisted of peripheral blood, taken on day 0 of AZD1222 vaccination. Receptor source: an adult in good health.

The chain combines TRBV3-1 (or the pseudogene TRBV3-2) with TRBJ2-2; a possible D gene is TRBD1 (6 bases). Germline V lookup: CDR1 LGHDT, CDR2 YNNKEL (reference sequence). V was cut by 5 bases and J by 7 bases, with 14 bases left in between. The CDR3 totals 14 residues. As DNA, the CDR3 is TGTGCCAGCAGCGTCGTCAGGGGCGGCGGGGAGCTGTTTTTT. As protein: CASSVVRGGGELFF.

This clone was counted only a few times. The chain joins TRBV2 to TRBJ2-7; D unclear. The germline V gene encodes CDR1 SNHLY and CDR2 FYNNEI. Trimming removed 8 bases at V and 7 bases at J, with 15 bases between. The CDR3 has 12 residues. CDR3: CASAVTPDEQYF. CDR3 nucleotides: TGTGCCAGCGCGGTCACCCCTGATGAGCAGTACTTC.

The chain carries TRBV7-8 and TRBJ1-2, with no clear D. Trimming shortened V by 3 bases and J by 2 bases, and 7 bases separated the two germline ends. Germline V gene data show CDR1 as SGHVS and CDR2 as FQNEAQ. There are 13 residues in the CDR3. The chain's CDR3 is CASSFGGNYGYTF. In DNA, the CDR3 is TGTGCCAGCAGCTTCGGTGGGAACTATGGCTACACCTTC.

V and J are TRBV7-2 and TRBJ2-3, with 10 bases matching TRBD2. V was clipped by 3 bases and J by 5 bases; unmatched bases: 11. The CDR3 length is 17 residues. Germline assignment: CDR1 SGHTA and CDR2 FQGNSA. Written as DNA, the CDR3 is TGTGCCAGCAGCTTTCTAGCGGGAGTGTTTTTAGGAGATACGCAGTATTTT. It encodes CASSFLAGVFLGDTQYF.

This sequence joins TRBV29-1 and TRBJ2-1; TRBD2 matches at 13 bases. The CDR3 has 18 amino acids. Trimming cost V 0 bases and J 5 bases; bases outside gene matches: 10. CDR1 and CDR2 (germline): SQVTM, ANQGSEA. The CDR3 DNA reads TGCAGCGTTGAAGATTTGGGGGGACTAGCGGGGTCTGACAATGAGCAGTTCTTC. Residues: CSVEDLGGLAGSDNEQFF.

CDR3: CASSLKGETQYF. The CDR3 DNA follows: TGCGCCAGCAGCTTGAAGGGGGAGACCCAGTACTTC. This chain joins TRBV5-1 and TRBJ2-5; a weak D match, TRBD1 (5 bases). The CDR3 extends over 12 amino acids. Germline assignment: CDR1 SGHRS and CDR2 YFSETQ. V was cut by 1 base and J by 5 bases, with 6 bases left in between.

The chain has TRBV24-1 and TRBJ1-1; 9 bases map to TRBD1. V dropped 5 bases and J dropped 3; count of bases not matched to a gene: 6. This CDR3 is 15 amino acids long. From germline, CDR1 is KGHDR and CDR2 SFDVKD. The CDR3 reads CATSGGTGRYTEAFF. The CDR3, as DNA: TGTGCCACCAGTGGAGGGACAGGGAGGTACACTGAAGCTTTCTTT.

This chain connects TRBV9 to TRBJ2-2; D is undetermined. The CDR3 length is 13 residues. Germline V gives CDR1 SGDLS, CDR2 YYNGEE. V was cut by 0 bases and J by 4 bases, with 4 bases left in between. The CDR3 sequence is CASSVGGTGELFF. The CDR3 DNA follows: TGTGCCAGCAGCGTAGGAGGCACCGGGGAGCTGTTTTTT.

The rearrangement links TRBV11-2 to TRBJ1-5; D is ambiguous. Per germline, CDR1 SGHAT and CDR2 FQNNGV. The V end lost 5 bases, the J end lost 6 bases, and 11 bases lay between the germline ends. The CDR3 is 13 residues long. CDR3 protein: CASSTGPSQPQHF. The DNA of the CDR3 is TGTGCCAGCAGCACCGGGCCTAGTCAGCCCCAGCATTTT.